This T cell receptor (beta chain) was captured by sequencing in a study of blood T cell repertoires in COVID-19. On the study more broadly: Samples came from the United States, Italy and Spain, spanning acute and convalescent COVID-19. Sources were T cells, B-cell-depleted T cells, or PBMCs; the material itself was cDNA or gDNA.

This clone was observed once. The same CDR3 also results from other DNA sequences found in this sample. Germline CDR1 reads SGHTA; CDR2 reads FQGNSA. The CDR3 contains 14 residues. With V trimmed by 3 bases and J by 2 bases, 1 base remained unmatched. In the authors' methods: Amplification of reference gene primers provided the estimated nucleated cell counts. Sequencing was performed with immunoSEQ multiplex PCR; in TCRdb, only in-frame clones are kept and a portion is missing. V and J calls and clone size come straight from that table; D and trimming were deduced from the DNA. The data show roughly 130,000 clones, around 79% seen once.

This sequence joins TRBV7-2 and TRBJ1-2; 9 bases align to TRBD1. Material: peripheral blood. The source of this sequence is a man between 60 and 75 years old with acute or convalescent COVID-19. CDR3 loop: CASSFDRGNYGYTF. The CDR3, as DNA: TGTGCCAGCAGCTTCGACAGGGGGAACTATGGCTACACCTTC. Together with reference TRBV7-2 and TRBJ1-2, the CDR3 gives the full variable domain: GAGVSQSPSNKVTEKGKDVELRCDPISGHTALYWYRQSLGQGLEFLIYFQGNSAPDKSGLPSDRFSAERTGGSVSTLTIQRTQQEDSAVYLCASSFDRGNYGYTFGSGTRLTVV.